The present T cell receptor beta chain was sequenced within a study of monozygotic twins with inflammatory bowel disease. Study conclusions and caveats: Patients with IBD had less TCRbeta diversity (inverse Simpson) than their healthy co-twins. Healthy twins shared more clonotypes with others than IBD patients, most markedly active ones.

Concerning this clonotype itself: The antigen is undetermined.

TCRdb processed the 5' RACE reads again and assigns one entry to each CDR3 protein, with no DNA. In total, the table holds 110,000 to 150,000 distinct CDR3 sequences. CDR1 and CDR2 from the germline V gene are SGHRS and YFSETQ. This CDR3 is 13 amino acids long. The chain uses TRBV5-1 and TRBJ1-1. The sequenced material came from blood. The receptor's source is a human donor with ulcerative colitis or Crohn's disease, or a healthy co-twin of an affected twin (not recorded which). CDR3 loop: CASSEEMNTEAFF.